The entry below gives a single T cell receptor (beta chain) sequence along with its context. The antigen remains unidentified. Repertoires were generated with immunoSEQ multiplex PCR, while TCRdb's copy carries only in-frame clones and drops some. Of about 56,000 clones in the sample, roughly four fifths were seen once. Germline V gives CDR1 MNHNS, CDR2 SASEGT. V shed 10 bases and J shed 2 bases, with 15 bases lying between them. The CDR3 is made up of 13 amino acids. As for time point: week 47, end of study. Vaccination comprised doses that each held 300 ug of mutant IDH1 20-mer peptide, plus topical imiquimod. Patients underwent eight vaccinations, which took place in weeks 1, 3, 5, 7, 11, 15, 19 and 23. The source of the sample is a study of a mutant IDH1 vaccine in newly diagnosed glioma. About the research overall: Patients received vaccination from 4-6 weeks after radiotherapy alone, or with temozolomide cycles. Patients under treatment included about 62% males and approximately 38% females and had a mean age of around 40 years.

This TCR came from a woman aged 45-65 years with glioma. The chain recombines TRBV6-1 with TRBJ2-7; D is tentatively TRBD1 or TRBD2 (5 bases each). The input for sequencing was PBMCs, taken from a glioma patient whose treatment included an IDH1 peptide vaccine. CDR3 sequence reads: CAIARDATYEQYF. In DNA, the CDR3 is TGTGCCATCGCCCGGGACGCGACCTACGAGCAGTACTTC.